The rows below give T cell receptor beta chains drawn from one sample of a study of PD-1 blockade in classical Hodgkin lymphoma. The assay was immunoSEQ multiplex PCR, and TCRdb's table has in-frame clones only and misses some. The repertoire has roughly 56,000 clones, about 90% of them found once; the top ten carry about 8.1%. Sequenced here: peripheral blood mononuclear cells (PBMCs), sampled before the fourth cycle of nivolumab. Every receptor here comes from a human donor with classical Hodgkin lymphoma. CDR3s include the opening cysteine and the closing phenylalanine or tryptophan. A D gene is named only where the DNA matches it firmly. Part of the rows lack a size; the others show once, few, many or a class for expanded clones.

clone size | J gene | D gene | V gene | CDR3 length | CDR3 DNA | CDR3 protein
once | TRBJ2-7 | TRBD1 | TRBV18 | 15 | TGTGCCAGCTCACCAGGACAGGGCGGCCCCTACGAGCAGTACTTC | CASSPGQGGPYEQYF
few | TRBJ2-7 | - | TRBV4-1 | 12 | TGCGCCAGCCGGGGGCCTACCTACGAGCAGTACTTC | CASRGPTYEQYF
once | TRBJ2-3 | TRBD1 | TRBV5-1 | 15 | TGCGCCAGCAGCTCGACAGGGGGCAAAGGAGATACGCAGTATTTT | CASSSTGGKGDTQYF
- | TRBJ1-5 | - | TRBV27 | 14 | TGTGCCAGCAGTTTGGGGAGGGGCAATCAGCCCCAGCATTTT | CASSLGRGNQPQHF
few | TRBJ2-4 | - | TRBV30 | 13 | TGTGCCTGGACCCGACCCCTGAGGGACATTCAGTACTTC | CAWTRPLRDIQYF
- | TRBJ2-3 | TRBD2 | TRBV6-4 | 17 | TGTGCCAGCAGTGAGGGTTGGCGGGGGGACTTCGGAGATACGCAGTATTTT | CASSEGWRGDFGDTQYF
- | TRBJ2-2 | - | TRBV28 | 11 | TGTGCCAGCAGGGATTACGGGGAGCTGTTTTTT | CASRDYGELFF
once | TRBJ2-7 | TRBD1 | TRBV7-9 | 14 | TGTGCCAGCAGCCCTAGGACAGGGGCAGGCGAGCAGTACTTC | CASSPRTGAGEQYF
- | TRBJ2-3 | TRBD2 | TRBV25-1 | 14 | TGTGCCAGCGCGACTAGCGGGGTTGCAGATACGCAGTATTTT | CASATSGVADTQYF
- | TRBJ2-2 | - | TRBV5-1 | 12 | TGCGCCAGCAGCTTGGGGGCCGGGGAGCTGTTTTTT | CASSLGAGELFF
- | TRBJ2-7 | - | TRBV6-1 | 14 | TGTGCCAGCAGTGAACGTTACAGGTTCTACGAGCAGTACTTC | CASSERYRFYEQYF
- | TRBJ1-2 | - | TRBV19 | 15 | TGTGCCAGTAGTATTCAGGGTGAGGAGCCCTATGGCTACACCTTC | CASSIQGEEPYGYTF
- | TRBJ1-1 | - | TRBV5-6 | 12 | TGTGCCAGCAGCTTGAGGGCGAATGGAGCTTTCTTT | CASSLRANGAFF
- | TRBJ2-7 | TRBD1 | TRBV10-3 | 15 | TGTGCCATCACACCCGGGACAGGGGGCGAATACGAGCAGTACTTC | CAITPGTGGEYEQYF
- | TRBJ1-2 | - | TRBV5-3 | 17 | TGTGCCAGAAGCTTGTGCATCCCCTCGCAGGGAAAGTATGGCTACACCTTC | CARSLCIPSQGKYGYTF
- | TRBJ2-7 | - | TRBV5-1 | 14 | TGCGCCAGCAGCCGGGGGGACAGCCACTACGAGCAGTACTTC | CASSRGDSHYEQYF
- | TRBJ1-1 | - | TRBV25-1 | 15 | TGTGCCAGCCGTCCCATTGAGGGGTTGAACACTGAAGCTTTCTTT | CASRPIEGLNTEAFF
- | TRBJ2-1 | - | TRBV6-5 | 15 | TGTGCCAGCAGTTACTCAGGGTACGGCTACAATGAGCAGTTCTTC | CASSYSGYGYNEQFF
once | TRBJ2-7 | - | TRBV6-1 | 11 | TGTGCCAGCCTCCGGGCATACGAGCAGTACTTC | CASLRAYEQYF
- | TRBJ1-1 | - | TRBV28 | 14 | TGTGCCGCCGCAGCGGGGGCAATGAACACTGAAGCTTTCTTT | CAAAAGAMNTEAFF
- | TRBJ2-7 | - | TRBV21-1 | 16 | TGTGCCAGCAGCAAATGGGGACAGGGATTCACCTACGAGCAGTACTTC | CASSKWGQGFTYEQYF
- | TRBJ2-7 | - | TRBV5-1 | 15 | TGCGCCAGCAGCCCGTCTAGCGCTAGCTCCTACGAGCAGTACTTC | CASSPSSASSYEQYF
once | TRBJ1-1 | - | TRBV13 | 14 | TGTGCCAGCAGCTTAGCAGGGGCGAACACTGAAGCTTTCTTT | CASSLAGANTEAFF
once | TRBJ2-5 | - | TRBV18 | 13 | TGTGCCAGCTCACCCGGACAGCAAGAGACCCAGTACTTC | CASSPGQQETQYF
- | TRBJ2-7 | TRBD1 | TRBV6-1 | 14 | TGTGCCAGCAGTAAAACCGGGACAGACTACGAGCAGTACTTC | CASSKTGTDYEQYF
- | TRBJ1-1 | - | TRBV5-4 | 15 | TGTGCCAGCAGCTTGGCCTCGACAGAGAACACTGAAGCTTTCTTT | CASSLASTENTEAFF
- | TRBJ2-5 | TRBD2 | TRBV30 | 17 | TGTGCCTGGAGTGTTGGGCGGGGGGGCCTTGAAGGTGCGACCCAGTACTTC | CAWSVGRGGLEGATQYF
- | TRBJ2-5 | TRBD1 | TRBV6-6 | 16 | TGTGCCAGCACCACCCATGAGACAGGGGGCAGAGAGACCCAGTACTTC | CASTTHETGGRETQYF
- | TRBJ2-7 | TRBD1 | TRBV28 | 13 | TGTGCCAGCCTACCAGGGGGTGAGGACGAGCAGTACTTC | CASLPGGEDEQYF
- | TRBJ2-7 | - | TRBV7-9 | 15 | TGTGCCAGCAGCGTTGCTCGGGGGCCGGCGTACGAGCAGTACTTC | CASSVARGPAYEQYF
- | TRBJ2-5 | - | TRBV6-5 | 16 | TGTGCCAGCAGTTCCACCTCGCGGCAAGGACTGCGTGTCAAGTACTTC | CASSSTSRQGLRVKYF
- | TRBJ1-1 | - | TRBV6-1 | 12 | TGTGCCAGCTCAAGAGGGAACACTGAAGCTTTCTTT | CASSRGNTEAFF
- | TRBJ1-1 | - | TRBV19 | 14 | TGTGCCAGTAGTCAAGCAGGGTCGCACACTGAAGCTTTCTTT | CASSQAGSHTEAFF
- | TRBJ2-7 | - | TRBV19 | 13 | TGTGCCAGTAGCCAAGGACACCCCTACGAGCAGTACTTC | CASSQGHPYEQYF
- | TRBJ1-2 | TRBD1 | TRBV5-1 | 15 | TGCGCCAGCAGCTCCCAGCTAACAGGGGGCTATGGCTACACCTTC | CASSSQLTGGYGYTF
once | TRBJ2-1 | TRBD1 | TRBV5-1 | 15 | TGCGCCAGCAGCTTGGGACAGGGCTCAATTAATGAGCAGTTCTTC | CASSLGQGSINEQFF
few | TRBJ1-2 | TRBD1 | TRBV7-9 | 15 | TGTGCCAGCAGCTTCCTGGACAGGGACTACTATGGCTACACCTTC | CASSFLDRDYYGYTF
few | TRBJ2-2 | - | TRBV6-5 | 15 | TGTGCCAGCACCCCGGGCGGGACACTCACCGGGGAGCTGTTTTTT | CASTPGGTLTGELFF
- | TRBJ2-2 | - | TRBV5-1 | 15 | TGCGCCAGCAGCCTAACTGGACAGACAACCGGGGAGCTGTTTTTT | CASSLTGQTTGELFF
- | TRBJ1-4 | - | TRBV2 | 16 | TGTGCCAGCAGTACTCGACAGGTTTTGTCCAATGAAAAACTGTTTTTT | CASSTRQVLSNEKLFF